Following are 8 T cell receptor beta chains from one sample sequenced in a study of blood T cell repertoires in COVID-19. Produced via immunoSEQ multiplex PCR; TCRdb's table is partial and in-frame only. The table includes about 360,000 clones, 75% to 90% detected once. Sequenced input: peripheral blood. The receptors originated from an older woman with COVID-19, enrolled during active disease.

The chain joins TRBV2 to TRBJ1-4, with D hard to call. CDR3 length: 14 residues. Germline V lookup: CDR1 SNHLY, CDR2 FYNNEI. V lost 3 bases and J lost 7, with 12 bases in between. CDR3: CASSEVAEGEKLFF. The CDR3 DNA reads TGTGCCAGCAGTGAGGTGGCAGAGGGTGAAAAACTGTTTTTT.

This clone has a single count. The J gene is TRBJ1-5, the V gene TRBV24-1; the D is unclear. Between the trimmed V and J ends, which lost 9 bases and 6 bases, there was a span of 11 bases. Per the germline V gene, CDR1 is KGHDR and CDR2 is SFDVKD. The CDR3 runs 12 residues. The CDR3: CATSSTGQPQHF. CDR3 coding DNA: TGTGCCACCTCGTCTACGGGTCAGCCCCAGCATTTT.

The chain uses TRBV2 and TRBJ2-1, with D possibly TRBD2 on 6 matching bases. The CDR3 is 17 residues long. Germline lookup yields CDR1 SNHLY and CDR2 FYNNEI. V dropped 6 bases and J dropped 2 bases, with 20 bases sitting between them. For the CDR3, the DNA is TGTGCCAGCAGCCACTCTCTAGCGCCCTATCCCTACAATGAGCAGTTCTTC. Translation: CASSHSLAPYPYNEQFF. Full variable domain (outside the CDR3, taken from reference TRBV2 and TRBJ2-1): EPEVTQTPSHQVTQMGQEVILRCVPISNHLYFYWYRQILGQKVEFLVSFYNNEISEKSEIFDDQFSVERPDGSNFTLKIRSTKLEDSAMYFCASSHSLAPYPYNEQFFGPGTRLTVL.

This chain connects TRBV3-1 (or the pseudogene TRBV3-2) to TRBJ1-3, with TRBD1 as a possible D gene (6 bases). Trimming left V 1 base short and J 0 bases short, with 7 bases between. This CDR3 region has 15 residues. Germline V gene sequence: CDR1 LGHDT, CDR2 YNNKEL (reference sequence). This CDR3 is CASSQGQVSGNTIYF. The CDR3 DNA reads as TGTGCCAGCAGCCAAGGACAGGTCTCTGGAAACACCATATATTTT.

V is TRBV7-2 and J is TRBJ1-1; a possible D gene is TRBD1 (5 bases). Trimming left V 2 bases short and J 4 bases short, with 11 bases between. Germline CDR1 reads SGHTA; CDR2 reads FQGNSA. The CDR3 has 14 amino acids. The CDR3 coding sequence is TGTGCCAGCAGCTTAATGACGGGGGGCACTGAAGCTTTCTTT. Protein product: CASSLMTGGTEAFF.

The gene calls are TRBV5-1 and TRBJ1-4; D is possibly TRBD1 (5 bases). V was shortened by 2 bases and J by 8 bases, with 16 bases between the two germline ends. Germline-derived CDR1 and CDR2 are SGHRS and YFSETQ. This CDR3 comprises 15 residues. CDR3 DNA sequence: TGCGCCAGCAGCTTCCGGGGGACTAGGGGAGAAAAACTGTTTTTT. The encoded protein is CASSFRGTRGEKLFF.

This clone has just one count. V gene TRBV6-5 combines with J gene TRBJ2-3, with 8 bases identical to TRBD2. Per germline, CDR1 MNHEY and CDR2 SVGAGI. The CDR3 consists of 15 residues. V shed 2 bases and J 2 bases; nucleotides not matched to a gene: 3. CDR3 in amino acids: CASSYNSGATDTQYF. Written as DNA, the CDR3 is TGTGCCAGCAGTTACAATAGCGGGGCCACAGATACGCAGTATTTT.

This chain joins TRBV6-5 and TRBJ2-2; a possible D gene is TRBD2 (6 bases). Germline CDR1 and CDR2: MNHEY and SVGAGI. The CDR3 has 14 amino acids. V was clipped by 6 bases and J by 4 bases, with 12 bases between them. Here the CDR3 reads CASSPGLVTGELFF. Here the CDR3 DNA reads TGTGCCAGCAGCCCGGGACTGGTCACCGGGGAGCTGTTTTTT.